This T cell receptor beta chain was captured in a study of beta chain features in type 1 diabetes. This clone was observed many times. Expressed TCRB transcripts were sequenced because the isolated RNA had all been reverse transcribed beforehand. The method was immunoSEQ multiplex PCR; TCRdb's version includes in-frame clones alone and lacks a portion of them. The repertoire includes 250,000 to 350,000 clones, 14% of them detected once, and 6.7% sits in the top ten. Trimming pared 7 bases from V and 0 bases from J, leaving 8 bases between. CDR1 is SNHLY, CDR2 FYNNEI, per germline. CDR3 size: 13 residues.

The V gene is TRBV2, the J gene TRBJ2-3; D not certain. The specimen sequenced was central memory CD4+ T cells from blood. The origin of this receptor is a man aged 25-40 years in good health. CDR3 in DNA: TGTGCCAGCACTTTGGACAGCACAGATACGCAGTATTTT. Amino acid sequence: CASTLDSTDTQYF.